The clone carrying this T cell receptor (beta chain) was counted ten times or more. As yet, its antigen is unknown. The V end lost 6 bases, the J end lost 5 bases, and 11 bases lay between the germline ends. CDR1 and CDR2 (germline): SGHTA, FQGNSA. This CDR3 has 12 amino acids. The data are from a study of blood T cells in healthy people across ages. For the second PCR, which ran for about 7 to 11 cycles, a sample-barcoded 5' primer and a J-beta primer mix were used. From the 5' RACE reads, TCRdb called clonotypes with MiXCR, one entry per CDR3 protein. The sample shows approximately 2,000,000 distinct CDR3 sequences, around 40% of them seen only once. General study findings and limits: A roughly linear age-dependent decrease characterized TCR beta diversity per million T cells.

The sequence was collected from a human donor in good health. Sequenced material: blood. The chain links TRBV7-2 to TRBJ2-7; the D gene could be TRBD1 or TRBD2 (6 bases each). DNA of the CDR3: TGTGCCAGCAGTGGGGGGCCCCACGAGCAGTACTTC. This encodes CASSGGPHEQYF.